This T cell receptor (beta chain) was retrieved from a study of T cells after yellow fever vaccination. Study conclusions and caveats: Nearly all vaccine-responding clonotypes were undetectable in sorted memory subsets on day 0. Contaminants from the bulk population, in the form of abundant clonotypes, could be found in FACS-sorted repertoires.

One entry per CDR3 protein, called by TCRdb with MiXCR from the 5' RACE reads. The sample lists about 22,000 distinct CDR3 sequences, 5.2% occurring once. The sample holds many counts of this clonotype. In germline, CDR1 is SGHTA, CDR2 FQGNSA. This CDR3 spans 12 amino acids. Trimming removed 11 bases from V and 1 base from J, with 6 bases in between. Specimen: PBMCs, either bulk or a sorted T-cell subset (CD4+, CD8+, memory, or dextramer-sorted; not recorded which), collected around 45 days after the first yellow fever vaccination. The sequence was collected from a man between 18 and 29 years old who received the YFV17D yellow fever vaccine. The chain has TRBV7-2 and TRBJ1-6; tentative D call: TRBD1 (5 bases). The CDR3, as DNA: TGTGCCGGGGCTTCCTATAATTCACCCCTCCACTTT. It encodes CAGASYNSPLHF.